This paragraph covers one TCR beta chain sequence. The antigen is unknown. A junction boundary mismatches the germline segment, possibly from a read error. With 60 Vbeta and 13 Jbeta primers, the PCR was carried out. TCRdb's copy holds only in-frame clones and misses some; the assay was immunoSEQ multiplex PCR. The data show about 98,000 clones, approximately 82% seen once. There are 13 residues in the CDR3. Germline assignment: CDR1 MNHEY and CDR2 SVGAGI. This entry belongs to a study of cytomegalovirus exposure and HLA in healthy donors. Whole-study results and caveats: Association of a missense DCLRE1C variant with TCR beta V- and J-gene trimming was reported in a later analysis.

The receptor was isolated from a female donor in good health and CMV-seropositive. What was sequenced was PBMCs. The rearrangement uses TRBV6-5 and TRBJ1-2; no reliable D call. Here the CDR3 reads CASSYGQNYGYPF. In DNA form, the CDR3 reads TGTGCCAGCAGTTACGGCCAAAACTATGGCTACCCCTTC.